The sequence of this T cell receptor beta chain was determined in a study of T cells after yellow fever vaccination. On the study more broadly: Where fractions had low cell numbers, libraries were prepared from them with the SMART-Seq v4 Ultra Low Input RNA kit. Regarding the study as a whole: Although the secondary response was weaker, it peaked faster, at day 5 versus 15.

Template-switching 5'RACE yielded the TCR cDNA; a universal primer site and UMIs were added in the process. MiXCR was run by TCRdb on the 5' RACE reads, yielding one entry per CDR3 protein. This sample has 120,000 or so distinct CDR3 sequences, with about 15% found just once. Comments on this clonotype: The antigen remains unidentified.

Deletions cut 6 bases from V and 9 bases from J, with 12 bases between. CDR1 and CDR2 (germline): WNHNN, SYGVQD (reference sequence). The CDR3 is 12 residues long. The chain carries TRBV10-1 and TRBJ2-1; D is undetermined. The sequencing here drew on CD8+ T cells sorted from PBMCs, taken 5 days after the yellow fever booster vaccination. This clonotype was sampled from a man aged 18 to 30 who received the YFV17D yellow fever vaccine. The CDR3 coding sequence is TGCGCCAGCAGAGGCCCGTTTGGTGAGCAGTTCTTC. It yields the protein CASRGPFGEQFF.